Listed below are T cell receptor beta chains from one sample, sequenced in a study of cytomegalovirus exposure and HLA in healthy donors. The data were produced by immunoSEQ multiplex PCR, yet TCRdb's version contains in-frame clones alone and is incomplete. Of 150,000 to 200,000 clones in the sample, about 88% were seen once. Sequencing used PBMCs. The receptors stem from a girl in the first two years of life in good health and CMV-seronegative. Each CDR3 is given with its conserved first and last residue. The order of the fields is CDR3 protein, V gene.

cdr3_aa: CASSRRWRGNEKLFF
v_call: TRBV7-9

cdr3_aa: CAWSFPNLDRTALNYGYTF
v_call: TRBV30

cdr3_aa: CASSAGTGALYEQYF
v_call: TRBV27

cdr3_aa: CASSWRQGLATPYNEQFF
v_call: TRBV7-2

cdr3_aa: CASSPPGDRLTDTQYF
v_call: TRBV18

cdr3_aa: CASSFTGSGQFF
v_call: TRBV5-6

cdr3_aa: CASSFYSGSTDTQYF
v_call: TRBV6-6

cdr3_aa: CATSRSQGVSSYNEQFF
v_call: TRBV15

cdr3_aa: CASNPGLTGADTQYF
v_call: TRBV9

cdr3_aa: CAWHLGYDSGANVLTF
v_call: TRBV30

cdr3_aa: CASSLQAEQYF
v_call: TRBV7-8

cdr3_aa: CASCRDLYQETQYF
v_call: TRBV6-1

cdr3_aa: CASSQGLAGGYNHNEQFF
v_call: TRBV4-1

cdr3_aa: CASSLVGTGTYEQYF
v_call: TRBV11-1

cdr3_aa: CASSQDFAGGSTDTQYF
v_call: TRBV4-3

cdr3_aa: CASRTRDRVRETQYF
v_call: TRBV6-5

cdr3_aa: CASSLATDTQYF
v_call: TRBV5-5

cdr3_aa: CASSERAPYEQYF
v_call: TRBV6-1

cdr3_aa: CASSPGASGNTIYF
v_call: TRBV18

cdr3_aa: CSVQRLRGGPTSNEQFF
v_call: TRBV29-1

cdr3_aa: CASFTDSNQPQHF
v_call: TRBV19

cdr3_aa: CAIANYSNQPQHF
v_call: TRBV10-3

cdr3_aa: CASGRRQPQHF
v_call: TRBV12-5

cdr3_aa: CASSYSGGSGADTQYF
v_call: TRBV6-5

cdr3_aa: CAWEAVRDSGRVQYF
v_call: TRBV30

cdr3_aa: CASSRTEHTGELFF
v_call: TRBV5-1

cdr3_aa: CSVSTGSNTEAFF
v_call: TRBV29-1

cdr3_aa: CASSAWTSGHEQYF
v_call: TRBV2

cdr3_aa: CASSWGTSGGELFF
v_call: TRBV13

cdr3_aa: CASSLEGDTFYGYTF
v_call: TRBV7-8

cdr3_aa: CASSLEGQGISPLHF
v_call: TRBV5-6

cdr3_aa: CASSSRQGASPLHF
v_call: TRBV6-5

cdr3_aa: CAWRGKGLAGANEQFF
v_call: TRBV30

cdr3_aa: CASSLTGGSYEQYF
v_call: TRBV7-3

cdr3_aa: CAISTSGGQETQYF
v_call: TRBV6-1

cdr3_aa: CASSFTSGGAETQYF
v_call: TRBV18

cdr3_aa: CASSLVWHTGTGNTIYF
v_call: TRBV7-2

cdr3_aa: CASSGDRRGAYNSPLHF
v_call: TRBV9